This paragraph reports one TCR beta chain. Other DNA sequences within the sample encode an identical CDR3. The data were obtained in a study of blood T cell repertoires in COVID-19. Study information: In each case, the material was cDNA or gDNA derived from T cells, B-cell-depleted T cells, or PBMCs.

Measured with immunoSEQ multiplex PCR; TCRdb has only the in-frame clones, and not every one. The data hold approximately 270,000 clones, with around 93% observed a single time. Individuals drawn from 24 US areas were about 18 to 95 years old. Contact with a PCR-confirmed or clinician-diagnosed COVID-19 case occurred within 2 weeks of entry. Germline CDR1 reads LNHDA; CDR2 reads SQIVND (reference sequence). The ends were cut back, 1 base at V and 4 bases at J, with 8 bases in the middle. There are 13 residues in the CDR3. V is TRBV19 and J is TRBJ2-7; TRBD1 might be the D (5 bases). The source is a man aged 35-49 years who had been exposed to COVID-19. Sequenced: PBMCs or T cells enriched from blood (not recorded which). This chain's CDR3 is CASSIAGAYEQYF. In DNA, the CDR3 is TGTGCCAGTAGTATAGCTGGGGCATACGAGCAGTACTTC.